This T cell receptor beta chain was recovered during a study of shared clonotypes between healthy human individuals (dated by TCRdb to the early 2020s). In terms of the full investigation: Three men and two women, aged 18 to 49 years, made up the cohort. For each donor, CD4 naive and CD4 memory were each run on three plates, CD8 naive on two plates, and CD8 memory on one plate. Blood TCR repertoires of about 5 healthy adults were deeply sequenced to estimate repertoire size and the extent of clonotype sharing between individuals. Different laboratories and diverse techniques were used to prepare libraries and sequence TCR repertoires, to increase sequencing depth and limit assay-specific biases. Leukapheresis yielded between about 0.85 and 9 billion PBMCs per donor. Broad study findings and their caveats: Naive subsets generally had larger estimated clonotype richness than memory subsets did. Because the study included a small number of donors, the genetic and exposure-history diversity represented was limited. Compared with non-shared clonotypes, clonotypes shared by all four sorted-subset donors had higher generation probabilities. Even with the large sequencing depth, rarefaction of the sorted-subset datasets indicated that sequencing was incomplete. Sampling was restricted to blood, and TCR repertoires in tissue are likely to differ from TCR repertoires in blood. Pairwise subsampling indicated that sequencing depth was expected to affect the degree of clonotype sharing among donors. About 5% of naive CD4, 3.5% of naive CD8, 2.3% of memory CD4, and about 0.4% of memory CD8 clonotypes were shared across several donors.

Donors were healthy HIV-negative adults with no recently reported acute infections or vaccinations. Only Caucasian adults living in Nashville, Tennessee, USA were represented among the donors. CD4+ T cells were enriched by magnetic negative selection, after which naive cells were positively selected on CD45RA and the negative fraction was taken as the memory subset. After blood collection by leukapheresis, PBMCs were isolated using Ficoll-Histopaque density gradient centrifugation and then cryopreserved in the vapor phase of liquid nitrogen. Analytical flow cytometry was used to check the purity and quantity of every magnetically sorted T cell population. Genomic DNA was isolated from each sorted fraction and quantified by UV absorbance on a Nanodrop 2000c. Trimmed from V: 0 bases; trimmed from J: 2 bases; junction bases lacking a gene match: 5. CDR3 length: 15 amino acids, cysteine to phenylalanine. The sequence is cut down to CDR3 DNA, 45 bases in frame from base 1. For CDR1 and CDR2, the germline V gene (reference sequence) lists SGHKS and YYEKEE.

On this clone itself: Its antigen remains undetermined. Base quality data are lacking; no much larger clone is found one base away.

Using the deep immunoSEQ assay, multiplex PCR amplified TCR CDR3 regions from genomic DNA. Genomic DNA extracted from each cell subset was distributed evenly over all wells of several immunoSEQ 96-well plates, and each plate served as one replicate. For sorted subsets, each replicate PCR was loaded with 200 ng genomic DNA, equivalent to 30,000 or so T cell genomes. Purified libraries were quantified with a Qubit 3.0 fluorometer, sized on a Bioanalyzer 2100, and re-quantified with the KAPA Library Quantification kit. Each immunoSEQ 96-well plate was sequenced on its own single-read 150-cycle Illumina NextSeq 550 flow cell. Per the original workflow: The immunoSEQ output contained only junctional sequences without quality scores, so filtering could not match that applied to full-length reads. To assign V/J genes and CDR3, sequences were annotated against IMGT germline references using PyIR, a Python wrapper for IgBLAST v1.9. Any read was removed if the V/J assignment was weak (E-value above 1e-6), the CDR3 was missing, or the read contained stop codons, out-of-frame junctions, or ambiguous translated residues. V3J clonotypes were defined as sequences sharing the same inferred V gene, J gene, and CDR3 amino acid sequence. To compute the percentage overlap between repertoires, the number of shared unique clonotypes was divided by the size of the smaller repertoire. Repertoire richness was assessed with RTK rarefaction, the Chao1 estimator, and Recon v2.1 estimates of unobserved clonotypes. OLGA was used to compute generation probabilities for all TCRbeta clonotypes that the gDNA method yielded from four donors. TCRdb obtained this table from immuneACCESS and retained in-frame rearrangements with V and J assigned. These tables miss some clones; where compared with another copy, unresolved V genes account for less than half of the shortfall, and the remainder is unexplained. D and trimming come from the DNA, and the V and J calls and clone size come from that table. The table for this sample lists some 200,000 clones; over 60% of them were counted only once. Roughly 10% of the sample goes to the ten largest clones.

Sequencing was performed on memory CD4+ T cells sorted from blood. The meaning of the sample's cell subset or site label: CD45RA-negative fraction. In this chain, TRBV5-5 is recombined with TRBJ2-7, and 7 bases in between align with TRBD2. The sequence was collected from a man aged 25 to 40 in good health. The sequence in DNA is TGTGCCAGCAGCTTGGTTGCGGGAGAAACCTACGAGCAGTACTTC. This sequence encodes CASSLVAGETYEQYF.